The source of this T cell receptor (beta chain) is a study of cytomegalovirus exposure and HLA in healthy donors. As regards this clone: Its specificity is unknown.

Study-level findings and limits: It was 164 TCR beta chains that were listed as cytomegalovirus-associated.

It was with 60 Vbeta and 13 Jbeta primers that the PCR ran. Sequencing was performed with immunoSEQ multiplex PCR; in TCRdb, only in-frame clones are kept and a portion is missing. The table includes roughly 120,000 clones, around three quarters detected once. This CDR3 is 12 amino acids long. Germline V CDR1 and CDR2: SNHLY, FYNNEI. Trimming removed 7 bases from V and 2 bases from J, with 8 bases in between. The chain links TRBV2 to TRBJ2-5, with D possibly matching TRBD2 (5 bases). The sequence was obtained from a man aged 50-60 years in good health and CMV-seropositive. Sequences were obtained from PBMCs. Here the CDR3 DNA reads TGTGCCAGCAACGAGGGACAAGAGACCCAGTACTTC. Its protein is CASNEGQETQYF.